The next 15 T cell receptor beta chains were all read from a single sample in a study of cytomegalovirus exposure and HLA in healthy donors. PCR was performed using 60 Vbeta and 13 Jbeta primers. Only in-frame clones appear in the TCRdb table, and some are missing; sequencing was by immunoSEQ multiplex PCR. The table has over 80,000 clones, approximately 85% seen once. Sequenced material: PBMCs. The receptors shown here come from a man aged 40-49 years in good health and CMV-seropositive.

The rearrangement links TRBV30 to TRBJ1-1; 9 bases fit TRBD1. V shed 4 bases, J shed 1 base, and the junction held 4 bases outside the gene matches. The CDR3 loop spans 14 amino acids. The germline V gene has CDR1 GTSNPN and CDR2 SVGIG (reference sequence). The CDR3 DNA sequence: TGTGCCTGGACCTCGGGACAGGGGAACACTGAAGCTTTCTTT. Residues: CAWTSGQGNTEAFF.

The chain joins TRBV4-2 to TRBJ1-1; 8 bases map to TRBD1. V was pared by 5 bases and J by 1 base, with 6 bases of the junction left unmatched. This CDR3 is 15 amino acids long. Per the germline V gene, CDR1 is LGHNA and CDR2 is YNFKEQ. The CDR3 sequence: CASSFRDRGNTEAFF. The CDR3 DNA reads TGTGCCAGCAGCTTTCGTGACAGGGGGAACACTGAAGCTTTCTTT.

The chain joins TRBV15 to TRBJ2-2; 9 bases are shared with TRBD2. This CDR3 region has 17 residues. Germline trimming cut 1 base from V and 5 bases from J; bases unmatched to any gene: 8. The germline CDR1 and CDR2 sequences are LNHNV and YYDKDF (reference sequence). CDR3 in DNA: TGTGCCACCAGCAGAGCTGGCCTAGCGGGAAGGACCGGGGAGCTGTTTTTT. This encodes CATSRAGLAGRTGELFF.

This clone was counted a single time. This sequence joins TRBV11-3 and TRBJ2-7; a weak D match, TRBD1 (6 bases). The CDR3 consists of 14 residues. CDR1 is SGHNT and CDR2 is YENEEA in the germline V gene. V was shortened by 5 bases and J by 4 bases, with 15 bases between the two germline ends. In DNA form, the CDR3 reads TGTGCCAGCAGCCCCCGCAGGGGTGCATACGAGCAGTACTTC. This sequence encodes CASSPRRGAYEQYF.

The V gene is TRBV2, the J gene TRBJ2-1; perhaps TRBD1 as D (6 bases). Germline CDR1 SNHLY, CDR2 FYNNEI. V was cut by 2 bases and J by 7 bases, with 9 bases left in between. The length of the CDR3 is 13 residues. The CDR3 bases are TGTGCCAGCAGTGAACAGGGGTGGAATGAGCAGTTCTTC. Encoded protein: CASSEQGWNEQFF.

The genes are TRBV10-3 and TRBJ1-2, with a possible D match to TRBD1 (5 bases). Germline V gene lookup returns CDR1 ENHRY and CDR2 SYGVKD. This CDR3 spans 13 amino acids. Trimming removed 7 bases at V and 4 bases at J, with 13 bases between. The CDR3 DNA sequence: TGTGCCATCAATCAGGACACGACCTATGGCTACACCTTC. Translation gives CAINQDTTYGYTF.

This chain connects TRBV7-9 to TRBJ1-1; 9 positions match TRBD1. The CDR3 runs 18 residues. Germline V gene data show CDR1 as SEHNR and CDR2 as FQNEAQ (reference sequence). Unmatched junction bases numbered 16, after V lost 5 bases and J lost 3 bases. CDR3 coding DNA: TGTGCCAGCAGCCCCCGCGGGGCGGGGACAGGGATGGACACTGAAGCTTTCTTT. Translated, it gives CASSPRGAGTGMDTEAFF.

The chain couples TRBV6-6 to TRBJ1-6; D remains ambiguous. The CDR3 loop spans 16 amino acids. V shed 5 bases and J shed 0 bases, with 11 bases lying between them. Germline loops: CDR1 MNHNY, CDR2 SVGAGI (reference sequence). CDR3: CASSLGVSSYNSPLHF. In DNA, the CDR3 is TGTGCCAGCAGTCTCGGGGTGAGCTCCTATAATTCACCCCTCCACTTT.

The CDR3 region is CASSDLRQGMGSYTF. The CDR3 bases are TGTGCCAGCAGTGACCTAAGACAGGGAATGGGTAGCTACACCTTC. V and J are TRBV6-4 and TRBJ1-2, with 7 bases identical to TRBD1. CDR1 and CDR2 (germline): MRHNA, SNTAGT. CDR3 length: 15 amino acids. The junction had 12 bases not matched to a gene; V was cut back by 2 bases and J by 9 bases.

This chain uses TRBV25-1 with TRBJ1-2; perhaps TRBD1 as D (5 bases). The V gene lost 7 bases and the J gene lost 4 bases, with 13 bases spanning the gap. Germline loops: CDR1 MGHDK, CDR2 SYGVNS. The CDR3 consists of 13 residues. CDR3 loop: CASNSQGGYGYTF. CDR3 nucleotides: TGTGCCAGCAACTCCCAGGGAGGCTATGGCTACACCTTC.

This sequence joins TRBV18 and TRBJ2-5; 7 bases are a match to TRBD2. Looked up from germline, CDR1 is KGHSH and CDR2 is LQKENI. After removal of 3 bases from V and 0 bases from J, the junction contained 4 bases not matched to a gene. The CDR3 covers 15 residues. CDR3: CASSPLLAYQETQYF. The CDR3 nucleotides read TGTGCCAGCTCACCCCTACTAGCGTACCAAGAGACCCAGTACTTC.

This clone appeared once. The V gene is TRBV9, the J gene TRBJ1-1; 7 bases are a match to TRBD1. J was trimmed by 2 bases and V by 0 bases; bases with no gene match: 4. Germline V gives CDR1 SGDLS, CDR2 YYNGEE. This CDR3 has 15 residues. This CDR3 is CASSVEGGANTEAFF. CDR3 DNA: TGTGCCAGCAGCGTAGAAGGGGGCGCAAACACTGAAGCTTTCTTT. Full variable domain (outside the CDR3, taken from reference TRBV9 and TRBJ1-1): DSGVTQTPKHLITATGQRVTLRCSPRSGDLSVYWYQQSLDQGLQFLIQYYNGEERAKGNILERFSAQQFPDLHSELNLSSLELGDSALYFCASSVEGGANTEAFFGQGTRLTVV.

This clone was counted once. This chain connects TRBV7-6 to TRBJ2-5; TRBD2 agrees at 12 bases. CDR1 and CDR2 from the germline V gene are SGHVS and FNYEAQ. V dropped 7 bases and J dropped 2; count of bases not matched to a gene: 5. The CDR3 contains 15 residues. CDR3 in amino acids: CASTGLAGPQETQYF. CDR3 in DNA: TGTGCCAGCACCGGACTAGCGGGGCCTCAAGAGACCCAGTACTTC.

The chain employs TRBV6-1 and TRBJ1-1; TRBD1 agrees at 7 bases. The CDR3 is made up of 14 amino acids. The V gene's germline CDR1 is MNHNS and CDR2 SASEGT. The junction had 7 bases not matched to a gene; V was cut back by 5 bases and J by 4 bases. The CDR3 here is CASSLEGAVTEAFF. CDR3 nucleotide sequence: TGTGCCAGCAGTCTAGAGGGGGCGGTCACTGAAGCTTTCTTT.

V gene TRBV29-1 combines with J gene TRBJ1-1; D not resolved. The CDR3 length is 15 residues. In germline, CDR1 is SQVTM, CDR2 ANQGSEA. Trimming shortened V by 6 bases and J by 6 bases, and 23 bases separated the two germline ends. DNA of the CDR3: TGCAGCGTGGCCCCCGTCGAGGGCCCCTTCTCTGAAGCTTTCTTT. Encoded protein: CSVAPVEGPFSEAFF.